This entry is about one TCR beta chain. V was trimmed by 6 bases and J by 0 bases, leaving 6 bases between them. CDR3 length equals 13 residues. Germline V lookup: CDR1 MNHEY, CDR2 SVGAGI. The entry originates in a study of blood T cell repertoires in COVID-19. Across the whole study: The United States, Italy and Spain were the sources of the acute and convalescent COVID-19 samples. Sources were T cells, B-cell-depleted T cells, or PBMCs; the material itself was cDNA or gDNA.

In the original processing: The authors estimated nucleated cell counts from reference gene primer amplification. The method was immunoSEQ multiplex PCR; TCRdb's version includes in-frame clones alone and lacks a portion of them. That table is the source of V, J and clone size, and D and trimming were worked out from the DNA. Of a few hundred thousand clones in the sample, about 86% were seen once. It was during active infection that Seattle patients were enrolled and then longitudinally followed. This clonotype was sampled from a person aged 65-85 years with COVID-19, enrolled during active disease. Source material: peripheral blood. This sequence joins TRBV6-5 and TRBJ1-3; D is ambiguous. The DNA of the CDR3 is TGTGCCAGCAGATTCAACTCTGGAAACACCATATATTTT. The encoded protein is CASRFNSGNTIYF.